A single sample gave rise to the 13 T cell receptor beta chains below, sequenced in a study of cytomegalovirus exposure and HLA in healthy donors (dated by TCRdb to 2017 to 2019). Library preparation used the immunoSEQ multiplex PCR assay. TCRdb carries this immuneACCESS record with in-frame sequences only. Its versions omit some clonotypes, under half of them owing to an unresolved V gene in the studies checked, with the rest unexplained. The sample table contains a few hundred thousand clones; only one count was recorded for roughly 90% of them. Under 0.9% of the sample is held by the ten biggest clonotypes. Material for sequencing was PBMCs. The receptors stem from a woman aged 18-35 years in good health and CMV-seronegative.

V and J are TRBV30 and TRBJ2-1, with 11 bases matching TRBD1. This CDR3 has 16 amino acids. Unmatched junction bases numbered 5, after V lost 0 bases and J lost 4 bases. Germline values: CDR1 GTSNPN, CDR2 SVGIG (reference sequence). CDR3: CAWSVERDRGYNEQFF. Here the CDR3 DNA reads TGTGCCTGGAGTGTAGAGAGGGACAGGGGGTACAATGAGCAGTTCTTC.

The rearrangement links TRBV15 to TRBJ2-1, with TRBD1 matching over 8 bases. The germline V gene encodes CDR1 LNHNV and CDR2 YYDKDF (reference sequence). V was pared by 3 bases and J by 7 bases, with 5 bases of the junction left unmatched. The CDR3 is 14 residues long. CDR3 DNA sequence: TGTGCCACCAGCAGGGACAGGGTTAAGAATGAGCAGTTCTTC. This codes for CATSRDRVKNEQFF.

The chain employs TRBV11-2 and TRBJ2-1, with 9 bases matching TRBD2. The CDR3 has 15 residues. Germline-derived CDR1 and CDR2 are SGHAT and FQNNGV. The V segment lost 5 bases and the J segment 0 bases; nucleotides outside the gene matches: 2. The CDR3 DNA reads TGTGCCAGCAGCCGGGGACTAGCCTCCTACAATGAGCAGTTCTTC. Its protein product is CASSRGLASYNEQFF.

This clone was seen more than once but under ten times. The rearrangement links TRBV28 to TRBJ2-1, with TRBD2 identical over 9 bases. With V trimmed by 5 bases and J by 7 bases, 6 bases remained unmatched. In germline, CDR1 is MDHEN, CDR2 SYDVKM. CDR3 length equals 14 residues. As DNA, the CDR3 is TGTGCCAGCAGTGTAGCGGGAGAGAGGAATGAGCAGTTCTTC. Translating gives CASSVAGERNEQFF. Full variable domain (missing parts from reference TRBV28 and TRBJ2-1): DVKVTQSSRYLVKRTGEKVFLECVQDMDHENMFWYRQDPGLGLRLIYFSYDVKMKEKGDIPEGYSVSREKKERFSLILESASTNQTSMYLCASSVAGERNEQFFGPGTRLTVL.

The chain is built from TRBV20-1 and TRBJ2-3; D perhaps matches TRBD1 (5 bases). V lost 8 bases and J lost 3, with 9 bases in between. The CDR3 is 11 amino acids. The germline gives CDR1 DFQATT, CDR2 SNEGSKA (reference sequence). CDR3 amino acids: CSWQGTDTQYF. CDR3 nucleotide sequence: TGCAGTTGGCAGGGAACAGATACGCAGTATTTT.

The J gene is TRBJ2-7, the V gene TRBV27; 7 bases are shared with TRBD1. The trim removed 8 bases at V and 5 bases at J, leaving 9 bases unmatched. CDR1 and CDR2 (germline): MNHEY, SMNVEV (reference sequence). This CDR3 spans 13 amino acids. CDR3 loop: CASRRTGAHEQYF. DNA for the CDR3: TGTGCCAGCCGCCGGACAGGCGCCCACGAGCAGTACTTC.

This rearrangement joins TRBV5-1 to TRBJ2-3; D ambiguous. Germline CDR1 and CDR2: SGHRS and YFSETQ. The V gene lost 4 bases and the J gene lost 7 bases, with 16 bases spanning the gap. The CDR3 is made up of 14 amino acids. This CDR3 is CASSAHSVQNTQYF. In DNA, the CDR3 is TGCGCCAGCAGCGCCCATAGTGTTCAAAATACGCAGTATTTT.

CDR3 sequence reads: CASSWDRGQETQYF. The DNA for the CDR3 is TGTGCCAGCAGTTGGGACAGGGGGCAAGAGACCCAGTACTTC. V usage is TRBV27 and J usage is TRBJ2-5; TRBD1 matches at 11 bases. This CDR3 region has 14 residues. The germline CDR1 and CDR2 sequences are MNHEY and SMNVEV (reference sequence). The junction had 0 bases not matched to a gene; V was cut back by 4 bases and J by 2 bases.

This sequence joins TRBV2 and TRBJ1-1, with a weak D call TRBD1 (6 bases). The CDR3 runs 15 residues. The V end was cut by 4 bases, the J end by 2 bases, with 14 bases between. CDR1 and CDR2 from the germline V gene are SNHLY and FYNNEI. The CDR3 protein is CASSGTGTQNTEAFF. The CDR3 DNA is TGTGCCAGCAGTGGGACCGGGACACAAAACACTGAAGCTTTCTTT. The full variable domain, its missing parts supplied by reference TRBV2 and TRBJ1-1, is EPEVTQTPSHQVTQMGQEVILRCVPISNHLYFYWYRQILGQKVEFLVSFYNNEISEKSEIFDDQFSVERPDGSNFTLKIRSTKLEDSAMYFCASSGTGTQNTEAFFGQGTRLTVV.

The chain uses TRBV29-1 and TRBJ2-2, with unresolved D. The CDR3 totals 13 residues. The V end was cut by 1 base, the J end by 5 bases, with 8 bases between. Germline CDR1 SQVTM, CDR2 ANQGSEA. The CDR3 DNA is TGCAGCGTTGAAGGTGTTAGAACCGGGGAGCTGTTTTTT. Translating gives CSVEGVRTGELFF.

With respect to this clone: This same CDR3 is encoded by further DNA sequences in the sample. This CDR3 is CASSLGRRDYEQYF. The CDR3 DNA reads as TGTGCCAGCAGTTTGGGGAGAAGAGACTACGAGCAGTACTTC. The V gene is TRBV27, the J gene TRBJ2-7, with D possibly matching TRBD2 (5 bases). Germline V gene sequence: CDR1 MNHEY, CDR2 SMNVEV (reference sequence). This CDR3 region has 14 residues. The V gene lost 3 bases and the J gene lost 3 bases, with 12 bases spanning the gap.

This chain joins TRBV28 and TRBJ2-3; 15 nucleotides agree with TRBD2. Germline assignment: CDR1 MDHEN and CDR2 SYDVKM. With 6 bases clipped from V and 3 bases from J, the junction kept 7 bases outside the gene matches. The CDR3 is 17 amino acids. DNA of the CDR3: TGTGCCAGCAGCTGGACTAGCGGGAGGGCGGGTACAGATACGCAGTATTTT. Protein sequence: CASSWTSGRAGTDTQYF.

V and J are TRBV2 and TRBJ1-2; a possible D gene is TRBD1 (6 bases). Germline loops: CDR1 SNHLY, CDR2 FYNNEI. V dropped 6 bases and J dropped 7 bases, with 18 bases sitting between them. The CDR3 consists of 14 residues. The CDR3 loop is CASRPTGRSRGYTF. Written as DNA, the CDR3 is TGTGCCAGCAGACCCACAGGGAGAAGTCGTGGCTACACCTTC.